This is a list of T cell receptor beta chains from one sample in a study of blood T cells in healthy people across ages. A single record per CDR3 protein comes from TCRdb applying MiXCR to the 5' RACE reads. The profile shows over 600,000 distinct CDR3 sequences, 35% to 50% of them singletons. Sequenced: blood. These receptors were obtained from a man older than 75 in good health. Each CDR3 is given with its conserved first and last residue. The D gene is left open where the match is weak. Not every row has a clone size; where given, it reads once, few, many or a size class.

j_call,clone_size,v_call,d_call,cdr3_aa,cdr3_nt
TRBJ2-1,few,TRBV28,TRBD2,CASTRLAVYNEQFF,TGTGCCAGCACCAGACTAGCTGTCTACAATGAGCAGTTCTTC
TRBJ2-3,many,TRBV28,-,CATNNGYTQYF,TGTGCCACCAATAATGGATACACGCAGTATTTT
TRBJ2-5,few,TRBV3-1,TRBD2,CASSQLGAGGTETQYF,TGTGCCAGCAGCCAACTTGGAGCGGGGGGGACGGAGACCCAGTACTTC
TRBJ2-3,-,TRBV5-1,TRBD1,CASSLPRDRDTDTQYF,TGCGCCAGCAGCTTGCCCCGGGACAGGGACACAGATACGCAGTATTTT
TRBJ2-2,few,TRBV6-5,-,CASSYSYSPSETAELFF,TGTGCCAGCAGTTACTCGTATTCTCCTAGCGAGACAGCGGAGCTGTTTTTT
TRBJ2-1,few,TRBV2,TRBD2,CVSSPLAGVLYEQFF,TGTGTCAGCAGTCCTCTTGCGGGAGTGCTTTATGAGCAGTTCTTC
TRBJ1-1,-,TRBV3-1,-,CASSQEGQAGHTEAFF,TGTGCCAGCAGCCAAGAAGGTCAGGCAGGGCACACTGAAGCTTTCTTT
TRBJ2-6,-,TRBV20-1,-,CSAAAGPVSSGANVLTF,TGCAGTGCTGCCGCGGGACCCGTCTCCTCTGGGGCCAACGTCCTGACTTTC
TRBJ2-3,few,TRBV28,-,CVCRGSARSVTDTQYF,TGTGTCTGTCGGGGCTCGGCTAGATCCGTCACAGATACGCAGTATTTT
TRBJ2-3,many,TRBV20-1,-,CSANSLAWGTDTQYF,TGCAGTGCAAATTCCCTAGCGTGGGGCACAGATACGCAGTATTTT
TRBJ1-1,few,TRBV5-5,-,CASSSGFNMNTEAFF,TGTGCCAGCAGCTCGGGCTTCAACATGAACACTGAAGCTTTCTTT
TRBJ1-2,-,TRBV9,TRBD1,CASSAQTGRCGYTF,TGTGCCAGCAGCGCCCAGACAGGGAGGTGTGGCTACACCTTC
TRBJ1-4,-,TRBV6-6,-,CASSYGDFNEKLFF,TGTGCCAGCAGTTATGGGGATTTTAATGAAAAACTGTTTTTT
TRBJ2-3,few,TRBV7-2,TRBD2,CASGSGRGTDTQYF,TGTGCCAGCGGTAGCGGGCGAGGCACAGATACGCAGTATTTT
TRBJ2-7,many,TRBV24-1,TRBD2,CATSDETSGSHGGQYF,TGTGCCACCAGTGATGAGACTAGCGGGAGTCACGGGGGGCAGTACTTC
TRBJ2-2,few,TRBV5-1,-,CASSLAVGGLANTGELFF,TGCGCCAGCAGCTTGGCCGTCGGGGGCCTCGCGAACACCGGGGAGCTGTTTTTT
TRBJ1-1,-,TRBV5-1,TRBD1,CASSPQDRGFLMNTEAFF,TGCGCCAGCAGCCCGCAGGACAGGGGATTCCTCATGAACACTGAAGCTTTCTTT
TRBJ2-1,-,TRBV14,TRBD2,CASSQVGLLQFF,TGTGCCAGCAGCCAAGTGGGACTATTACAGTTCTTC
TRBJ2-7,few,TRBV7-9,TRBD1,CASSRQGIRYEQYF,TGTGCCAGCAGCCGACAGGGAATTCGTTACGAGCAGTACTTC
TRBJ1-2,once,TRBV30,-,CAWKPPAGGYTF,TGTGCCTGGAAACCTCCCGCTGGGGGCTACACCTTC
TRBJ1-3,-,TRBV29-1,-,CSFRGSGNTIYF,TGCAGCTTCAGGGGCTCTGGAAACACCATATATTTT
TRBJ2-2,-,TRBV5-1,-,CASSLGHSGTGELFF,TGCGCCAGCAGCTTGGGACACAGCGGCACCGGGGAGCTGTTTTTT
TRBJ2-5,-,TRBV7-9,TRBD1,CASRSGTGVTTKETQYF,TGTGCCAGCAGATCCGGGACAGGGGTAACAACTAAAGAGACCCAGTACTTC
TRBJ1-1,-,TRBV2,TRBD1,CASTGGLMNTEAFF,TGTGCCAGCACAGGGGGCCTTATGAACACTGAAGCTTTCTTT
TRBJ1-1,once,TRBV12-3/TRBV12-4,-,CASSQTPAVTEAFF,TGTGCCAGCAGCCAAACCCCCGCGGTCACTGAAGCTTTCTTT
TRBJ2-7,-,TRBV6-2/TRBV6-3,TRBD1,CASSYSGQGSYEQYF,TGTGCCAGCAGTTACAGTGGACAGGGGTCCTACGAGCAGTACTTC